This T cell receptor beta chain came from a study of blood T cell repertoires in COVID-19. The overall study: There were acute and convalescent COVID-19 samples, and they came from the United States, Italy and Spain. Sample material is recorded as cDNA or gDNA derived from T cells, B-cell-depleted T cells, or PBMCs.

Original processing methods: Estimated nucleated cell counts came from reference gene primer amplification. Assay used: immunoSEQ multiplex PCR; TCRdb lists only in-frame clones, some missing. D and trimming were read from the DNA, whereas the V and J calls and clone size are those reported in that table. Of about 280,000 clones in the sample, roughly 87% are singletons; the top ten hold roughly 13%. The CDR3 is made up of 15 amino acids. Germline V gene data show CDR1 as MGHRA and CDR2 as YSYEKL. V dropped 3 bases and J dropped 5; count of bases not matched to a gene: 7. A single count supports this clone.

The receptor comes from a human donor in a cohort sampled during active COVID-19. The chain links TRBV4-1 to TRBJ1-1; 9 bases are a match to TRBD1. The source material was peripheral blood. The CDR3 DNA sequence: TGCGCCAGCAGCCACCCCGGGACAGGGAAAACTGAAGCTTTCTTT. This encodes CASSHPGTGKTEAFF.